The 30 T cell receptor beta chains below were found in one sample sequenced in a study of CD8+ T cells in alopecia areata listed by TCRdb under 2018. The treatment or condition tag for this specimen amounts to: oral pan-JAK inhibitor, 5-10 mg twice daily. Library preparation used the immunoSEQ multiplex PCR assay. RNA was extracted from all samples and reverse transcribed into cDNA as template for TCR sequencing. TCRdb carries this immuneACCESS record with in-frame sequences only. Its versions omit some clonotypes, under half of them owing to an unresolved V gene in the studies checked, with the rest unexplained. Present in this sample are 150,000 to 200,000 clones, 58% of which were seen just once. Around 16% of the sample rests with the top ten. The material was CD4+ T cells sorted from blood, obtained between weeks 55 and 65, from a patient treated with tofacitinib. All receptors come from a human donor with alopecia areata.

CDR3 sequence (DNA): TGTGCCACCAGCAGGGCCCCTGCCCGGGATCAGCCCCAGCATTTT. The encoded protein is CATSRAPARDQPQHF. V gene TRBV15 combines with J gene TRBJ1-5, with D hard to call. Trimming removed 3 bases at V and 5 bases at J, with 14 bases between. The CDR3 covers 15 residues. Germline CDR1 and CDR2: LNHNV and YYDKDF (reference sequence).

This rearrangement joins TRBV6-1 to TRBJ1-2; weak D call: TRBD1 (6 bases). CDR1 and CDR2 from the germline V gene are MNHNS and SASEGT. The CDR3 loop spans 14 amino acids. V lost 3 bases, J lost 6 bases, and 14 bases lay in between. This CDR3 reads CASSEAGARDGYTF. CDR3 nucleotide sequence: TGTGCCAGCAGTGAGGCAGGGGCGCGGGATGGCTACACCTTC.

The chain employs TRBV5-6 and TRBJ2-2; 7 bases are a match to TRBD1. Germline V gene lookup returns CDR1 SGHDT and CDR2 YYEEEE. This CDR3 region has 14 residues. V lost 3 bases, J lost 1 base, and 0 bases stayed unmatched. The CDR3 here is CASSWDRNTGELFF. CDR3 sequence (DNA): TGTGCCAGCAGCTGGGACAGGAACACCGGGGAGCTGTTTTTT. The full variable domain, rest sourced from reference TRBV5-6 and TRBJ2-2, is DAGVTQSPTHLIKTRGQQVTLRCSPKSGHDTVSWYQQALGQGPQFIFQYYEEEERQRGNFPDRFSGHQFPNYSSELNVNALLLGDSALYLCASSWDRNTGELFFGEGSRLTVL.

This clone was found a few times. The chain has TRBV4-2 and TRBJ2-6; TRBD1 might be the D (5 bases). The CDR3 extends over 15 amino acids. V was shortened by 4 bases and J by 6 bases, with 13 bases between the two germline ends. Germline V gene lookup returns CDR1 LGHNA and CDR2 YNFKEQ. This CDR3 is CASSLDNSSANVLTF. CDR3 coding DNA: TGTGCCAGCAGCCTGGACAATTCGTCGGCCAACGTCCTGACTTTC.

The sample holds one count of this clone. CDR3 sequence reads: CASSERAHKGPQHF. The CDR3 coding sequence is TGTGCCAGCAGTGAGAGGGCACACAAGGGGCCCCAGCATTTT. The chain carries TRBV6-1 and TRBJ1-5; D remains ambiguous. CDR3 size: 14 residues. Germline values: CDR1 MNHNS, CDR2 SASEGT. The germline V and J ends were trimmed by 3 bases and 9 bases, with 15 bases remaining between them.

The sample holds a few counts of this clone. V gene TRBV10-3 combines with J gene TRBJ1-1, with D unresolved. Germline assignment: CDR1 ENHRY and CDR2 SYGVKD. Trimming took off 3 bases at V and 4 bases at J, with 9 bases between the two ends. The CDR3 loop spans 13 amino acids. The CDR3 loop is CAISETFSTEAFF. The CDR3 coding sequence is TGTGCCATCAGTGAAACATTCTCCACTGAAGCTTTCTTT.

The chain uses TRBV6-1 and TRBJ1-5; maybe TRBD1 (5 bases). The CDR3 sequence is 13 residues long. V lost 7 bases to trimming and J lost 3 bases, with 10 bases between them. Per the germline V gene, CDR1 is MNHNS and CDR2 is SASEGT. The CDR3: CASTRQFNQPQHF. In nucleotides, the CDR3 is TGTGCCAGCACACGACAGTTCAATCAGCCCCAGCATTTT.

The CDR3 DNA follows: TGTGCTAGTGGTTTGGACAGGGATTATAATTCACCCCTCCACTTT. This gives the protein CASGLDRDYNSPLHF. The gene calls are TRBV12-5 and TRBJ1-6; a possible D gene is TRBD1 (6 bases). This CDR3 region has 15 residues. Germline V lookup: CDR1 LGHNT, CDR2 FRNRAP. Trimming removed 1 base at V and 4 bases at J, with 8 bases between.

This clone was detected a few times. This chain links TRBV29-1 with TRBJ2-3, with 10 bases that match TRBD2. This CDR3 has 15 residues. The germline CDR1 and CDR2 sequences are SQVTM and ANQGSEA. V lost 6 bases, J lost 2 bases, and 8 bases stayed unmatched. CDR3 sequence reads: CSVIGLAANTDTQYF. Here the CDR3 DNA reads TGCAGCGTCATCGGACTAGCGGCTAACACAGATACGCAGTATTTT.

This clone was counted once. The chain uses TRBV30 and TRBJ1-1, with 10 bases matching TRBD1. The CDR3 consists of 13 residues. Germline CDR1 and CDR2: GTSNPN and SVGIG (reference sequence). V was clipped by 3 bases and J by 10 bases; unmatched bases: 8. The DNA for the CDR3 is TGTGCCTGGAGAGGGACAGGGGTGTCCGGAGCTTTCTTT. This translates into CAWRGTGVSGAFF.

The V gene is TRBV30, the J gene TRBJ2-3, with 7 bases lining up with TRBD2. Germline V gene sequence: CDR1 GTSNPN, CDR2 SVGIG (reference sequence). The length of the CDR3 is 13 residues. The trim removed 5 bases at V and 3 bases at J, leaving 5 bases unmatched. The CDR3 sequence: CAWGAGQTDTQYF. CDR3 coding DNA: TGTGCCTGGGGAGCGGGGCAGACAGATACGCAGTATTTT.

J is TRBJ1-6 and V is TRBV30; D ambiguous. Looked up from germline, CDR1 is GTSNPN and CDR2 is SVGIG (reference sequence). This CDR3 is 14 amino acids long. V shed 0 bases and J shed 9 bases, with 12 bases lying between them. CDR3 sequence reads: CAWSVRGRTSPLHF. Written as DNA, the CDR3 is TGTGCCTGGAGTGTACGAGGGAGAACTTCACCCCTCCACTTT.

The chain couples TRBV30 to TRBJ2-6; TRBD2 agrees at 10 bases. CDR1 and CDR2 (germline): GTSNPN, SVGIG (reference sequence). There are 19 residues in the CDR3. The V and J ends lost 5 bases and 0 bases, in that order; junction bases with no gene match: 13. CDR3 loop: CAWGHNGLAVFSGANVLTF. The DNA of the CDR3 is TGTGCCTGGGGTCATAATGGACTAGCGGTCTTCTCTGGGGCCAACGTCCTGACTTTC. The full variable domain, rest sourced from reference TRBV30 and TRBJ2-6, is SQTIHQWPATLVQPVGSPLSLECTVEGTSNPNLYWYRQAAGRGLQLLFYSVGIGQISSEVPQNLSASRPQDRQFILSSKKLLLSDSGFYLCAWGHNGLAVFSGANVLTFGAGSRLTVL.

A few counts support this clone. The chain couples TRBV4-1 to TRBJ1-1; TRBD1 matches at 7 bases. Trimming took 0 bases from V and 4 from J; bases not matched to a gene: 2. The CDR3 totals 14 residues. CDR1 and CDR2 (germline): MGHRA, YSYEKL. DNA of the CDR3: TGCGCCAGCAGCCAAGATACAGGGGCCACTGAAGCTTTCTTT. Translating it yields CASSQDTGATEAFF.

This clone was seen only a few times. Here the CDR3 reads CASSLVRGEAFF. The CDR3, as DNA: TGTGCCAGCAGCTTAGTCCGTGGGGAAGCTTTCTTT. The chain joins TRBV7-9 to TRBJ1-1; D unclear. The CDR3 spans 12 residues. The V end was cut by 1 base, the J end by 8 bases, with 8 bases between. Germline V lookup: CDR1 SEHNR, CDR2 FQNEAQ (reference sequence).

The gene calls are TRBV4-1 and TRBJ2-1, with D tentatively TRBD2 (5 bases). Germline V gene data show CDR1 as MGHRA and CDR2 as YSYEKL. The length of the CDR3 is 14 residues. V lost 3 bases and J 5 bases, leaving 11 bases between the germline ends. DNA of the CDR3: TGCGCCAGCAGCCAGCCTACCGGGAACAATGAGCAGTTCTTC. Protein: CASSQPTGNNEQFF.

The chain is built from TRBV9 and TRBJ1-2, with 10 bases aligning to TRBD1. With 3 bases clipped from V and 5 bases from J, the junction kept 7 bases outside the gene matches. The CDR3 covers 15 residues. The germline V gene encodes CDR1 SGDLS and CDR2 YYNGEE. DNA for the CDR3: TGTGCCAGCAGCGCCGGACAGGGGGGACAATATGGCTACACCTTC. Protein sequence: CASSAGQGGQYGYTF.

The chain links TRBV29-1 to TRBJ2-5; the D is unclear. The CDR3 has 11 amino acids. Trimming left V 8 bases short and J 0 bases short, with 7 bases between. CDR1 SQVTM and CDR2 ANQGSEA come from the germline V gene. The CDR3 is CSFAYQETQYF. In DNA form, the CDR3 reads TGCAGCTTCGCGTACCAAGAGACCCAGTACTTC.

The V and J genes are TRBV5-1 and TRBJ2-2, with 8 bases matching TRBD1. Germline V lookup: CDR1 SGHRS, CDR2 YFSETQ. V was clipped by 3 bases and J by 5 bases; unmatched bases: 6. There are 15 residues in the CDR3. CDR3: CASSSRTGRTGELFF. The DNA for the CDR3 is TGCGCCAGCAGCTCGAGGACAGGGAGGACCGGGGAGCTGTTTTTT.

This clone has a single count. This chain joins TRBV29-1 and TRBJ2-7, with unresolved D. Matching the DNA end better, TRBJ2-1 makes the J call doubtful. The V gene's germline CDR1 is SQVTM and CDR2 ANQGSEA. The CDR3 consists of 12 residues. This CDR3 is CSVDNQVNEQFF. CDR3 nucleotides: TGCAGCGTGGATAACCAAGTTAATGAGCAGTTCTTC.

The chain uses TRBV30 and TRBJ2-5; 14 nucleotides line up with TRBD2. The CDR3 consists of 19 residues. The germline gives CDR1 GTSNPN, CDR2 SVGIG (reference sequence). V lost 1 base, J lost 1 base, and 11 bases stayed unmatched. The CDR3 DNA follows: TGTGCCTGGAGTGAGCCCCGACTAGCGGGGGGGCTCCTCCAAGAGACCCAGTACTTC. Translated, it gives CAWSEPRLAGGLLQETQYF.

The chain employs TRBV6-5 and TRBJ1-1; D remains unclear. The CDR3 contains 14 residues. Germline CDR1 and CDR2: MNHEY and SVGAGI. Trimming removed 5 bases at V and 4 bases at J, with 14 bases between. CDR3 sequence: CASSLRQRTTEAFF. The CDR3 DNA is TGTGCCAGCAGTCTAAGGCAGCGGACCACTGAAGCTTTCTTT.

The chain is built from TRBV7-3 and TRBJ2-5; D assignment may be TRBD1 or TRBD2 (5 bases each). Trimming took off 4 bases at V and 2 bases at J, with 14 bases between the two ends. This CDR3 is 15 amino acids long. Germline V gene data show CDR1 as SGHTA and CDR2 as FQGTGA. This chain's CDR3 is CASSSNGARQETQYF. The CDR3 coding sequence is TGTGCCAGCAGCTCTAACGGGGCCAGACAAGAGACCCAGTACTTC.

V is TRBV28 and J is TRBJ1-2, with a possible D match to TRBD1 (6 bases). V gave up 9 bases and J gave up 5 bases, with 10 bases separating them. Germline V CDR1 and CDR2: MDHEN, SYDVKM. The CDR3 length is 11 residues. Here the CDR3 reads CASGTGYGYTF. CDR3 nucleotide sequence: TGTGCCAGTGGTACAGGGTATGGCTACACCTTC.

J is TRBJ1-2 and V is TRBV29-1, with D possibly TRBD1 on 5 matching bases. V lost 6 bases, J lost 0 bases, and 11 bases lay in between. The CDR3 is made up of 13 amino acids. Germline-derived CDR1 and CDR2 are SQVTM and ANQGSEA. In DNA, the CDR3 is TGCAGCGTGGGGACGGGACCTAACTATGGCTACACCTTC. Its translation: CSVGTGPNYGYTF.

This clone came up a few times. This chain's CDR3 is CASRVAQGGYEQYF. The CDR3 DNA reads as TGCGCCAGCCGAGTAGCTCAGGGCGGCTACGAGCAGTACTTC. This chain connects TRBV5-1 to TRBJ2-7; tentatively, D is TRBD1 (5 bases). This CDR3 is 14 amino acids long. V was cut by 7 bases and J by 3 bases, with 17 bases left in between. CDR1 and CDR2 from the germline V gene are SGHRS and YFSETQ. The full variable domain, completed using reference TRBV5-1 and TRBJ2-7, is KAGVTQTPRYLIKTRGQQVTLSCSPISGHRSVSWYQQTPGQGLQFLFEYFSETQRNKGNFPGRFSGRQFSNSRSEMNVSTLELGDSALYLCASRVAQGGYEQYFGPGTRLTVT.

Of note for this clone: Other DNA variants within this sample encode the same CDR3. The chain has TRBV5-1 and TRBJ2-3; TRBD1 might be the D (5 bases). The CDR3 totals 14 residues. The germline V gene encodes CDR1 SGHRS and CDR2 YFSETQ. V was cut by 1 base and J by 0 bases, with 6 bases left in between. This CDR3 is CASSLRGSTDTQYF. CDR3 sequence (DNA): TGCGCCAGCAGCTTGAGGGGAAGCACAGATACGCAGTATTTT.

The J gene is TRBJ2-2, the V gene TRBV30, with 7 positions matching TRBD1. Trimming took 3 bases from V and 3 from J; bases not matched to a gene: 10. CDR1 and CDR2 (germline): GTSNPN, SVGIG (reference sequence). The CDR3 covers 16 residues. CDR3 amino acids: CAWRIHRGGDTGELFF. For the CDR3, the DNA is TGTGCCTGGAGGATACACAGGGGCGGCGACACCGGGGAGCTGTTTTTT.

Remarks on this clone: Lacking the conserved final phenylalanine or tryptophan, this CDR3 likely reflects a read error. The V and J genes are TRBV2 and TRBJ1-6; D may be TRBD1 (6 bases). Trimming cost V 11 bases and J 4 bases, with 12 bases left between them. Germline V CDR1 and CDR2: SNHLY, FYNNEI. The CDR3 totals 13 residues. The CDR3 region is CAGRTDYNSPLHL. The DNA of the CDR3 is TGTGCCGGAAGGACAGATTATAATTCACCCCTCCACCTT.

There are a few counts of this clone. This chain connects TRBV6-1 to TRBJ1-2, with 7 bases aligning to TRBD1. This CDR3 comprises 13 residues. The trim removed 4 bases at V and 7 bases at J, leaving 6 bases unmatched. CDR1 MNHNS and CDR2 SASEGT come from the germline V gene. The CDR3: CASSVDRVIGYTF. The CDR3 coding sequence is TGTGCCAGCAGTGTCGACAGGGTGATTGGCTACACCTTC.